Described below is a single T cell receptor (beta chain) sequence and its context. The data originate from a study of blood T cell repertoires in COVID-19. TCRdb's table, derived via immunoSEQ multiplex PCR, lists solely in-frame clones and lacks some. The sample includes 350,000 to 400,000 clones, nearly 90% of them seen just once. Germline lookup yields CDR1 SGHRS and CDR2 YFSETQ. The CDR3 has 17 residues. J gave up 0 bases and V 2 bases, and 4 bases lay outside the gene matches. The specimen sequenced was PBMCs or T cells enriched from blood (not recorded which). The origin of this receptor is a woman aged 25 to 39 who had recovered from COVID-19. The V call is TRBV5-1, the J call TRBJ2-1, with 11 bases identical to TRBD1. The CDR3 DNA follows: TGCGCCAGCAGCTTAGGGACAGGGGGTTTCTCCTACAATGAGCAGTTCTTC. Translation gives CASSLGTGGFSYNEQFF.